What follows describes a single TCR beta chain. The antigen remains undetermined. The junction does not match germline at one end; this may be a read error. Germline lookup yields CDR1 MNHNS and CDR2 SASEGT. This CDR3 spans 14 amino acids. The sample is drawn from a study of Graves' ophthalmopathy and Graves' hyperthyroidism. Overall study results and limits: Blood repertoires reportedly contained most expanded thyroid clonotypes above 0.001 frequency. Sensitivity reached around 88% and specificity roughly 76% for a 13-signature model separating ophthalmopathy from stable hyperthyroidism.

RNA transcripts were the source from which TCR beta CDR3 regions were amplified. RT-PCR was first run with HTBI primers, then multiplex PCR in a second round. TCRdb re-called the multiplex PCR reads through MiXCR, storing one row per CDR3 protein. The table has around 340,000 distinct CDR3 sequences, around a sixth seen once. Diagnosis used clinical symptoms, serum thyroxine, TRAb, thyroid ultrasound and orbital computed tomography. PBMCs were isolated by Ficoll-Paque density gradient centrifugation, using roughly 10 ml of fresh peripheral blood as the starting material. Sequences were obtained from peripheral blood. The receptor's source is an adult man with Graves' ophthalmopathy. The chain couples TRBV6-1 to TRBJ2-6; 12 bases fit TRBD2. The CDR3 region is CRLAGGAGANVLTF. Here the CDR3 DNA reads TGCAGGCTAGCGGGGGGGGCTGGGGCCAACGTCCTGACTTTC.